This entry is about one T cell receptor (beta chain). Its antigen is unidentified. Cultured CD4+ T cells had their DNA profiled by the Oncomine TCR Beta short-read assay. Using its own MiXCR run on the PCR reads, TCRdb lists one record per CDR3 protein. The sample comprises 20,000 to 25,000 distinct CDR3 sequences, 38% of which are singletons, and about 18% rests with the top ten. This specimen comes from a study of vaccination and CD4 T cells after COVID-19. Study in general: The study enrolled six male and four female convalescents, two of whom were Hispanic. Post-vaccine sampling followed dose two by a median approximately 70 days (range 14 to 241).

The treatment here: approximately 10-day PBMC culture with coronavirus spike peptide pools or control peptides (ViraFEST assay). The CDR3 is 14 amino acids. V lost 2 bases and J 2 bases, leaving 10 bases between the germline ends. Germline V CDR1 and CDR2: SGHDT, YYEEEE. Sample: CD4+ T cells from blood, cultured in vitro, taken before SARS-CoV-2 vaccination. The rearrangement uses TRBV5-6 and TRBJ1-2; D possibly corresponds to TRBD1 (6 bases). The clonotype comes from a human donor who received a COVID-19 vaccine. DNA of the CDR3: TGTGCCAGCAGCTTACCGGACAGAAACTATGGCTACACCTTC. Its translation: CASSLPDRNYGYTF. Supplemented by reference TRBV5-6 and TRBJ1-2, the full variable domain reads DAGVTQSPTHLIKTRGQQVTLRCSPKSGHDTVSWYQQALGQGPQFIFQYYEEEERQRGNFPDRFSGHQFPNYSSELNVNALLLGDSALYLCASSLPDRNYGYTFGSGTRLTVV.